The present TCR beta chain was sequenced within a study of shared clonotypes between healthy human individuals. Study-wide points: Relative to their counterparts shared across all four donors, non-shared clonotypes exhibited diminished generation probabilities.

In the case of this clone: Its antigen is undetermined. In the same sample, other DNA sequences code for this CDR3.

Profiling relied on immunoSEQ multiplex PCR, and the TCRdb table lists in-frame clones only, not all of them. The profile shows about 1 million clones, approximately 70% of them singletons. CDR3 length: 14 residues. V lost 3 bases and J lost 0; bases outside the gene matches: 2. CDR1 is SGHRS, CDR2 YFSETQ, per germline. This clonotype was sampled from a man aged 18 to 30 in good health. The chain joins TRBV5-1 to TRBJ2-7; 8 bases fit TRBD2. Sequenced input: memory CD4+ T cells sorted from blood. Regarding subset: CD45RA-negative fraction. The CDR3 sequence: CASSSGGGSYEQYF. As DNA, the CDR3 is TGCGCCAGCAGCTCCGGGGGGGGCTCCTACGAGCAGTACTTC. Together with reference TRBV5-1 and TRBJ2-7, the CDR3 gives the full variable domain: KAGVTQTPRYLIKTRGQQVTLSCSPISGHRSVSWYQQTPGQGLQFLFEYFSETQRNKGNFPGRFSGRQFSNSRSEMNVSTLELGDSALYLCASSSGGGSYEQYFGPGTRLTVT.